The text below deals with one T cell receptor beta chain. The data originate from a study of blood T cell repertoires in COVID-19. The data were produced by immunoSEQ multiplex PCR, yet TCRdb's version contains in-frame clones alone and is incomplete. The sample holds some 240,000 clones; 90% are singletons and the top ten take under 2.5%. Trimming at V came to 0 bases and at J to 2 bases, leaving 18 bases not matched to a gene. CDR3 length: 21 residues. Germline V CDR1 and CDR2: LGHNA, YSLEER. The TCR originated in an older woman with COVID-19, enrolled during active disease. Sequenced input: peripheral blood. This chain uses TRBV4-3 with TRBJ2-2; 7 nucleotides align to TRBD2. In DNA, the CDR3 is TGCGCCAGCAGCCAAGATGGAGTCCCCGACTTAGCGGGCGATAACACCGGGGAGCTGTTTTTT. Protein product: CASSQDGVPDLAGDNTGELFF.